These T cell receptor beta chains were read from a single sample in a study of cytomegalovirus exposure and HLA in healthy donors. Profiled with immunoSEQ multiplex PCR; TCRdb holds only in-frame clones, not every one. The sample has roughly 150,000 clones, less than 90% seen once. Sequences were obtained from PBMCs. The origin of the receptors is a man aged 50-59 years in good health and CMV-seropositive. Each CDR3 is given with its conserved first and last residue. Each record gives: V gene, D gene, J gene, clone size, CDR3 protein, CDR3 DNA. The D gene is left open where the match is weak. Rows give clone size only sometimes, using once, few, many, or a class for an expanded clone.

>TRBV7-2|TRBD2|TRBJ2-3|NA
CASSLGLAVSRDTQYF
TGTGCCAGCAGCTTAGGACTAGCGGTTTCGAGAGATACGCAGTATTTT
>TRBV27|TRBD1|TRBJ1-1|NA
CASSSRQGVDTEAFF
TGTGCCAGCAGTTCTCGGCAGGGGGTTGACACTGAAGCTTTCTTT
>TRBV7-9|TRBD2|TRBJ2-3|NA
CASSSGLAGNADTQYF
TGTGCCAGCAGTAGTGGGCTAGCGGGGAATGCAGATACGCAGTATTTT
>TRBV9|NA|TRBJ2-1|NA
CASSAAGLTYNEQFF
TGTGCCAGCAGCGCCGCGGGTCTCACCTACAATGAGCAGTTCTTC
>TRBV19|TRBD2|TRBJ2-1|NA
CASPSKREVYNEQFF
TGTGCCAGTCCCAGTAAGCGGGAGGTATACAATGAGCAGTTCTTC
>TRBV27|NA|TRBJ2-2|NA
CASSPRRSNTGELFF
TGTGCCAGCAGTCCCCGCAGGTCTAACACCGGGGAGCTGTTTTTT
>TRBV19|TRBD2|TRBJ2-1|once
CASRTSGSSYNEQFF
TGTGCCAGTAGGACTAGCGGGAGCTCCTACAATGAGCAGTTCTTC
>TRBV28|TRBD1|TRBJ1-1|NA
CASSGIRTGNTEAFF
TGTGCCAGCAGTGGAATCAGGACAGGGAACACTGAAGCTTTCTTT
>TRBV18|NA|TRBJ1-4|NA
CASSPPMGREKLFF
TGTGCCAGCTCACCACCGATGGGCAGGGAAAAACTGTTTTTT
>TRBV18|TRBD2|TRBJ2-3|NA
CASSPPAGGYLNTQYF
TGTGCCAGCTCACCACCGGCGGGAGGATATCTAAATACGCAGTATTTT
>TRBV6-1|TRBD2|TRBJ2-3|NA
CASSERGSTDTQYF
TGTGCCAGCAGTGAGCGGGGGAGCACAGATACGCAGTATTTT
>TRBV5-6|NA|TRBJ2-1|NA
CASSLDLGQQYNEQFF
TGTGCCAGCAGCTTGGATCTTGGACAGCAGTACAATGAGCAGTTCTTC
>TRBV6-5|NA|TRBJ1-4|NA
CASRPTLFNEKLFF
TGTGCCAGCAGACCGACACTTTTTAATGAAAAACTGTTTTTT
>TRBV6-5|NA|TRBJ2-3|few
CASSYRDTSSTDTQYF
TGTGCCAGCAGTTACCGGGACACTTCTAGCACAGATACGCAGTATTTT
>TRBV28|TRBD2|TRBJ2-7|NA
CASSYDREGRYEQYF
TGTGCCAGCAGTTACGATAGGGAGGGCCGGTACGAGCAGTACTTC
>TRBV6-6|NA|TRBJ2-1|NA
CATRGMVNEQFF
TGTGCCACCCGGGGTATGGTTAATGAGCAGTTCTTC
>TRBV9|NA|TRBJ1-6|NA
CASSVGQGQKNSPLHF
TGTGCCAGCAGCGTAGGACAAGGACAGAAAAATTCACCCCTCCACTTT
>TRBV11-1|NA|TRBJ2-2|NA
CATRAGRNTGELFF
TGTGCCACTAGGGCGGGGAGAAACACCGGGGAGCTGTTTTTT
>TRBV7-2|NA|TRBJ2-6|NA
CASSPPGIGANVLTF
TGTGCCAGCAGCCCTCCGGGTATTGGGGCCAACGTCCTGACTTTC
>TRBV19|TRBD1|TRBJ2-2|once
CASSSWDRARAGELFF
TGTGCCAGTAGTTCCTGGGACAGGGCAAGGGCCGGGGAGCTGTTTTTT
>TRBV7-8|NA|TRBJ2-1|NA
CASSQRGGGLKNEQFF
TGTGCCAGCAGCCAGAGGGGCGGGGGCCTAAAGAATGAGCAGTTCTTC
>TRBV27|NA|TRBJ1-2|NA
CASSLSGTEYYGYTF
TGTGCCAGCAGTTTATCTGGTACAGAATACTATGGCTACACCTTC
>TRBV5-5|TRBD2|TRBJ2-7|NA
CASNTRESALYEQYF
TGTGCCAGCAACACGCGGGAGTCGGCCTTGTACGAGCAGTACTTC
>TRBV7-2|TRBD1|TRBJ2-4|once
CASSLNRGSKNIQYF
TGTGCCAGCAGCTTAAACAGGGGCTCCAAAAACATTCAGTACTTC
>TRBV25-1|TRBD1|TRBJ1-2|NA
CASSRGMNYGYTF
TGTGCCAGCAGCAGGGGGATGAACTATGGCTACACCTTC
>TRBV7-3|NA|TRBJ1-2|NA
CASSSSDTGDLTMARLNYGYTF
TGTGCCAGCAGCTCCTCGGACACCGGAGACTTAACTATGGCCCGACTTAACTATGGCTACACCTTC
>TRBV7-2|NA|TRBJ2-1|NA
CASSYYPPVGSSYNEQFF
TGTGCCAGCAGCTACTACCCCCCCGTCGGGAGCTCCTACAATGAGCAGTTCTTC
>TRBV7-9|NA|TRBJ1-6|once
CASSYSQVDSPLHF
TGTGCCAGCAGCTACAGCCAGGTGGATTCACCCCTCCACTTT
>TRBV7-3|NA|TRBJ1-6|NA
CASSLEDYNSPLHF
TGTGCCAGCAGCTTAGAGGATTATAATTCACCCCTCCACTTT
>TRBV13|TRBD2|TRBJ2-2|NA
CASSHGLAGVIGPGELFF
TGTGCCAGCAGCCATGGACTAGCGGGAGTCATTGGCCCCGGGGAGCTGTTTTTT
>TRBV11-2|TRBD1|TRBJ1-5|NA
CASSFRDRVFQRPPQHF
TGTGCCAGCAGCTTCCGGGACAGGGTCTTTCAGCGTCCGCCCCAGCATTTT
>TRBV19|NA|TRBJ1-2|NA
CASTVSPSNYGYTF
TGTGCCAGTACCGTTTCCCCAAGCAACTATGGCTACACCTTC
>TRBV7-3|TRBD2|TRBJ2-3|NA
CASSAPKLAGITDTQYF
TGTGCCAGCAGCGCCCCTAAACTAGCGGGGATAACAGATACGCAGTATTTT
>TRBV6-6|TRBD1|TRBJ1-1|NA
CASSAGTDPRAFF
TGTGCCAGCAGTGCAGGGACAGACCCTCGGGCTTTCTTT
>TRBV7-2|NA|TRBJ1-1|few
CASSRDRVGNTEAFF
TGTGCCAGCAGCCGCGATCGGGTGGGGAACACTGAAGCTTTCTTT
>TRBV19|TRBD2|TRBJ2-1|NA
CASSMNLAGGYNEQFF
TGTGCCAGTAGTATGAATCTAGCGGGAGGCTACAATGAGCAGTTCTTC
>TRBV27|TRBD1|TRBJ2-1|NA
CASSLDRAGNEQFF
TGTGCCAGCAGTCTGGACAGGGCTGGGAATGAGCAGTTCTTC
>TRBV7-9|NA|TRBJ1-2|NA
CASSLVSGKEGYTF
TGTGCCAGCAGCTTGGTTTCGGGGAAGGAAGGCTACACCTTC
>TRBV28|NA|TRBJ2-7|once
CASYDKGTYEQYF
TGTGCCAGCTACGACAAAGGAACCTACGAGCAGTACTTC
>TRBV6-4|NA|TRBJ2-5|once
CASSERRGETQYF
TGTGCCAGCAGTGAGCGGAGGGGAGAGACCCAGTACTTC
>TRBV4-3|NA|TRBJ2-7|NA
CASSQVAGAYEQYF
TGCGCCAGCAGCCAAGTTGCAGGGGCCTACGAGCAGTACTTC
>TRBV18|NA|TRBJ1-4|NA
CASSPGTKEKLFF
TGTGCCAGCTCACCCGGGACAAAGGAAAAACTGTTTTTT
>TRBV13|TRBD2|TRBJ2-3|NA
CASSTGTSGPTDTQYF
TGTGCCAGCAGCACCGGGACTAGCGGACCCACAGATACGCAGTATTTT
>TRBV10-2|NA|TRBJ2-7|NA
CASSLSYEQYF
TGTGCCAGCAGCCTCTCCTACGAGCAGTACTTC
>TRBV5-1|TRBD1|TRBJ1-6|NA
CASSLTGDNSPLHF
TGCGCCAGCAGCCTGACAGGGGATAATTCACCCCTCCACTTT
>TRBV10-3|NA|TRBJ1-1|NA
CAISEGTLIEAFF
TGTGCCATCAGTGAGGGGACATTAATTGAAGCTTTCTTT
>TRBV5-4|TRBD2|TRBJ2-3|NA
CASSPGLAGGYADTQYF
TGTGCCAGCAGCCCTGGACTAGCGGGAGGATATGCAGATACGCAGTATTTT
>TRBV29-1|TRBD2|TRBJ2-2|once
CSVTSGGSNTGELFF
TGCAGCGTTACCTCGGGGGGGTCGAACACCGGGGAGCTGTTTTTT
>TRBV4-2|NA|TRBJ2-2|NA
CASSQGQDTGELFF
TGTGCCAGCAGCCAAGGACAGGATACCGGGGAGCTGTTTTTT
>TRBV5-1|NA|TRBJ2-3|few
CASSFTQITDTQYF
TGCGCCAGCAGCTTCACACAAATCACAGATACGCAGTATTTT
>TRBV4-1|NA|TRBJ1-5|NA
CASSQVTGTQPQHF
TGCGCCAGCAGCCAAGTAACAGGTACGCAGCCCCAGCATTTT
>TRBV6-6|TRBD1|TRBJ1-4|NA
CASSKQGFEKLFF
TGTGCCAGCAGCAAACAGGGGTTTGAAAAACTGTTTTTT
>TRBV7-3|NA|TRBJ2-3|NA
CASSLGHRAVLTDTQYF
TGTGCCAGCAGCTTGGGTCACAGGGCCGTACTCACAGATACGCAGTATTTT